This T cell receptor (beta chain) was identified during a study of cytomegalovirus exposure and HLA in healthy donors. Findings and caveats of the study: In an earlier analysis, in 540 or so donors, most V segments appeared productive either ~87% or ~30% of the time.

With 60 Vbeta and 13 Jbeta primers, the PCR was carried out. Assay used: immunoSEQ multiplex PCR; TCRdb lists only in-frame clones, some missing. There are about 67,000 clones in the sample; 65% to 70% occur only once, and 2% to 2.5% lies in the top ten. There are 13 residues in the CDR3. CDR1 is ENHRY and CDR2 is SYGVKD in the germline V gene. V lost 10 bases to trimming and J lost 4 bases, with 16 bases between them. The sample holds one count of this clone. The antigen is undetermined. The J gene is TRBJ1-2, the V gene TRBV10-3; D is undetermined. This sequence originates from a woman in her 30s in good health and CMV-seronegative. The sample consisted of PBMCs. The CDR3 spells CASKAGTIYGYTF. CDR3 coding DNA: TGTGCCAGCAAGGCAGGAACAATCTATGGCTACACCTTC.